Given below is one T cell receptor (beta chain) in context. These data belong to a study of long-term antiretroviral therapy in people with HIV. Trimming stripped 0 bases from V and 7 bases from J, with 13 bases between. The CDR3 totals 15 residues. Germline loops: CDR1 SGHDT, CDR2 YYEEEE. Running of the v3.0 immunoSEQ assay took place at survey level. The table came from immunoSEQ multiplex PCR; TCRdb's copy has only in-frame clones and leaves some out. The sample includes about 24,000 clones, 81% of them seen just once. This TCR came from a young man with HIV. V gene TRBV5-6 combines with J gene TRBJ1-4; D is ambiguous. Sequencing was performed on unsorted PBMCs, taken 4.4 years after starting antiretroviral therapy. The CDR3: CASSLGRAFREKLFF. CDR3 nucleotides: TGTGCCAGCAGCTTGGGTAGGGCCTTTCGTGAAAAACTGTTTTTT.